Sequencing of this T cell receptor beta chain was carried out in a study of CD8+ T cells in alopecia areata. As for this clone: Its specificity is unknown.

Extraction and reverse transcription of RNA yielded cDNA as the sequencing template. TCRdb's copy holds only in-frame clones and misses some; the assay was immunoSEQ multiplex PCR. Of about 180,000 clones listed, 45% to 60% are singletons. Regarding the study as a whole: Scalp clonality and expanded CD8+ clones among the top 100 fell significantly with tofacitinib. Uncertainty remains about how baseline CD8+ expansion links to response, with one nonresponder. Elevated clonality characterized lesional scalp relative to normal scalp, particularly in alopecia totalis/universalis.

Treatment reported: oral pan-JAK inhibitor, 5-10 mg twice daily. The germline V gene has CDR1 SEHNR and CDR2 FQNEAQ (reference sequence). The CDR3 extends over 15 amino acids. Trimming removed 1 base at V and 1 base at J, with 8 bases between. J is TRBJ1-5 and V is TRBV7-9; D is unclear. The material sequenced was CD8+ T cells sorted from blood, taken between weeks 51 and 54, from a patient treated with tofacitinib. This sequence originates from a human donor with alopecia areata. The CDR3 coding sequence is TGTGCCAGCAGCTTAGGGATCTCCAGCAATCAGCCCCAGCATTTT. Translated: CASSLGISSNQPQHF.